This T cell receptor beta chain emerged from a study of cytomegalovirus exposure and HLA in healthy donors. Study at large: Early on, a data release was issued that held some 91 million unique TCRs from HLA-typed donors.

Primers included in the PCR were 60 Vbeta and 13 Jbeta primers. Original processing methods: Unique TCR beta chains totaled roughly 80 million in a later count, with roughly 10 million of them shared. The repertoire was sequenced with immunoSEQ multiplex PCR; TCRdb's copy has only in-frame clones and lacks some. V, J and clone size were drawn from that table, and D and trimming were deduced from the DNA. The sample yields 250,000 to 350,000 clones, approximately 70% seen once. Germline V gene sequence: CDR1 SQVTM, CDR2 ANQGSEA. J gave up 1 base and V 4 bases, and 5 bases lay outside the gene matches. There are 15 residues in the CDR3. Findings of the study overall: DRB1 showed the most TCR associations and HLA-C the fewest in a later analysis, as rates varied by HLA locus. Rare sequences made up most TCRs, while some public TCRs were found in many donors.

Notes on this clone: Its antigen is currently unknown.

The V gene is TRBV29-1, the J gene TRBJ2-3; 10 nucleotides match TRBD1. This sequence originates from a female donor in good health and CMV-seronegative. Source material: PBMCs. CDR3 loop: CSVAGQGGGTDTQYF. The CDR3 nucleotides are TGCAGCGTTGCAGGACAGGGGGGTGGCACAGATACGCAGTATTTT.